This T cell receptor (beta chain) was identified during a study of blood T cell repertoires in COVID-19. In the study overall: PBMCs, B-cell-depleted T cells, or T cells provided the cDNA or gDNA that made up the material.

Trimming stripped 5 bases from V and 4 bases from J, with 8 bases between. Germline lookup yields CDR1 MNHEY and CDR2 SMNVEV (reference sequence). CDR3 length equals 12 residues. Original processing methods: Amplified reference gene primers provided the basis for estimating nucleated cell counts. Assay: immunoSEQ multiplex PCR; the TCRdb copy retains only in-frame clones and omits some. Clone size and the V and J calls come from that table; the DNA yielded D and trimming. The sample holds 100,000 to 150,000 clones, about 79% seen once. The specimen sequenced was peripheral blood. This chain connects TRBV27 to TRBJ1-1; TRBD1 might be the D (6 bases). The sequence was collected from a middle-aged man with active or convalescent COVID-19. The CDR3 region is CASSQGPTEAFF. CDR3 nucleotides: TGTGCCAGCAGTCAGGGGCCCACTGAAGCTTTCTTT.